The sequence of this TCR beta chain was determined in a study of T cells in Graves' hyperthyroidism and ophthalmopathy. General study findings and limits: Within blood appeared most thyroid clonotypes that had expanded above 0.001.

The CDR3 totals 15 residues. The germline V gene encodes CDR1 SGHAT and CDR2 FQNNGV. Trimming left V 0 bases short and J 0 bases short, with 8 bases between. There were TCR beta CDR3 regions amplified from RNA transcripts. First-round RT-PCR with HTBI primers amplified the TCR CDR3 region. TCRdb ran MiXCR on the multiplex PCR reads and lists one entry per CDR3 protein. Of 350,000 to 400,000 distinct CDR3 sequences in the sample, roughly 19% were seen once. Uncontrolled infections, other autoimmune diseases, pregnancy or lactation led to exclusion of patients. This clonotype was seen repeatedly, ten times or more. Its cognate antigen is unknown.

This TCR came from a young woman with Graves' hyperthyroidism. The sample taken for sequencing was blood. V gene TRBV11-2 combines with J gene TRBJ1-1, with D unresolved. This CDR3 reads CASSLDTSMNTEAFF. The CDR3 bases are TGTGCCAGCAGCTTAGACACATCCATGAACACTGAAGCTTTCTTT. The full variable domain, rest sourced from reference TRBV11-2 and TRBJ1-1, is EAGVAQSPRYKIIEKRQSVAFWCNPISGHATLYWYQQILGQGPKLLIQFQNNGVVDDSQLPKDRFSAERLKGVDSTLKIQPAKLEDSAVYLCASSLDTSMNTEAFFGQGTRLTVV.